This T cell receptor beta chain was profiled in a study of blood T cell repertoires in COVID-19. TCRdb's copy holds only in-frame clones and misses some; the assay was immunoSEQ multiplex PCR. Counted here are some 74,000 clones, around 86% occurring once; the ten biggest clones make up roughly 6.5%. In this sample, this clone turned up a few times. This TCR was sampled from a man aged 50 or older with active COVID-19. Material: peripheral blood.

CDR3 DNA sequence: TGTGCCACCAGCTCTTTTATCGGGACAGTGAACACTGAAGCTTTCTTT. It is translated as CATSSFIGTVNTEAFF. This chain links TRBV15 with TRBJ1-1; 7 bases map to TRBD1. CDR1 LNHNV and CDR2 YYDKDF come from the germline V gene (reference sequence). This CDR3 region has 16 residues. J gave up 0 bases and V 5 bases, and 9 bases lay outside the gene matches.